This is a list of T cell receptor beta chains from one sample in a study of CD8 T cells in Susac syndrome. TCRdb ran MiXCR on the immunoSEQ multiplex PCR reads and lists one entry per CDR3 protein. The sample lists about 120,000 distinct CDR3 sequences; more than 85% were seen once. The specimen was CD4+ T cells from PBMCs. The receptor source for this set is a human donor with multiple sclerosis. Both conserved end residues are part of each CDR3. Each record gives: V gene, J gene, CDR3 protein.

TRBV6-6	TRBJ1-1	CASSTRTGRTEAFF
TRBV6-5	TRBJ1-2	CASSPRQARSGYTF
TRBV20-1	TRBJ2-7	CSGLGLLTYEQYF
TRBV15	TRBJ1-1	CATSVRQGALAFF
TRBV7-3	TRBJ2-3	CASSLSGGADTQYF
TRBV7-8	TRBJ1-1	CASSSTAYTEAFF
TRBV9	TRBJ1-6	CASSVEEGTLSPLHF
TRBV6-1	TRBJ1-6	CASSPLGGRVGSPLHF
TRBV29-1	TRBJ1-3	CSVSPGLGNTIYF
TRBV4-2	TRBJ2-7	CASSPGSGLAYEQYF
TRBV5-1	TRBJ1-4	CASSRQGKNEKLFF
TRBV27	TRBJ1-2	CASSFRFQNYGYTF
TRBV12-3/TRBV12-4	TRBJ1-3	CASSFGEAMNGNTIYF
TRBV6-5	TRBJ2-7	CASTPDGPYEQYF
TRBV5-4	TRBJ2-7	CASSLQDTSYEQYF
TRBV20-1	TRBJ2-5	CSARIRGSEETQYF
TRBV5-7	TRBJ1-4	CASSLIPHPGANEKLFF
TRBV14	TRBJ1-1	CASSHISGTVEAFF
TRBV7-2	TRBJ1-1	CASSFSRVNTEAFF
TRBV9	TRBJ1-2	CASTKWSGSNYGYTF
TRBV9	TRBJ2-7	CASSSAEKTSYEQYF
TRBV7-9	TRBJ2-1	CASSPRGGNLNEQFF
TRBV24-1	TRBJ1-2	CATSEGTEDGYTF
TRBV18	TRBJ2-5	CASSSRTSGAQETQYF
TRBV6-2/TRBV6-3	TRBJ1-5	CASSREDGNQPQHF
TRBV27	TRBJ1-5	CASSRDRGDQPQHF
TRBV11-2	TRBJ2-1	CASSFGLPGEQFF
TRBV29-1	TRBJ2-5	CSVATSGGAETQYF
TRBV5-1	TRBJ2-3	CASSLAGGLGDTQYF
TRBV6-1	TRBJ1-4	CASSDLGKSEKLFF
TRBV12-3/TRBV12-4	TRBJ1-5	CASSFVDYSNQPQHF
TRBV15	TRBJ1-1	CATSRGRRNTEAFF
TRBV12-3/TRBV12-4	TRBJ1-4	CASSWTATNEKLFF
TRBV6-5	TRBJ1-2	CASKTGFQGDTF
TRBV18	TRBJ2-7	CASSPLGPSEQYF
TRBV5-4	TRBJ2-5	CASSPEYPGTQYF
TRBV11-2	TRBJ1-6	CASNAGSSYNSPLHF
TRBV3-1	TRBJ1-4	CASSSANEKLFF
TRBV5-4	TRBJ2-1	CASSNPSSYNEQFF
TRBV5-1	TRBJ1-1	CASSREEPQNTEAFF
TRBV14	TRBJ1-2	CASSFRAGFGYTF
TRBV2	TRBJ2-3	CASTVPPGTDTQYF
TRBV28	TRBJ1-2	CASSQQGNYGYTF
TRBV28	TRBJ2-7	CASGLSREQYF
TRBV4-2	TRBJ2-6	CASSQDVNRLFSGANVLTF
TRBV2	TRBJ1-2	CASHEWGQSYGYTF
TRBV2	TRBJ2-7	CASSRNLNYEQYF